This is a list of T cell receptor beta chains from one sample in a study of OX40 agonist ivuxolimab in advanced cancers. Produced via immunoSEQ multiplex PCR; TCRdb's table is partial and in-frame only. The table lists about 61,000 clones, about four fifths of them singletons. The material was CD4+ or CD8+ T cells sorted from blood, obtained in a trial of the OX40 agonist ivuxolimab. These receptor sequences come from an adult with an advanced solid tumor such as melanoma, head and neck, liver or kidney cancer. Both conserved end residues are part of each CDR3. A D gene is named only where the DNA matches it firmly.

V gene	D gene	J gene	CDR3 protein
TRBV15	TRBD2	TRBJ2-1	CATSRDLGTRIRFF
TRBV6-6	TRBD1	TRBJ2-2	CASRRPTGVGELFF
TRBV5-5	NA	TRBJ2-7	CASSLAGGQSYEQYF
TRBV13	TRBD1	TRBJ2-5	CASGQGEKTQYF
TRBV21-1	NA	TRBJ2-7	CASSKQALRPYEQYF
TRBV7-3	NA	TRBJ2-1	CASSLQHSPYNEQFF
TRBV27	TRBD2	TRBJ2-5	CASSHGGGLAGEETQYF
TRBV6-6	NA	TRBJ2-7	CASSQGLTYEQYF
TRBV5-1	NA	TRBJ2-1	CASSLVTSSSYNEQFF
TRBV19	TRBD1	TRBJ2-2	CASSPGTGGLTGELFF
TRBV9	NA	TRBJ1-2	CASSAHEGPYGYTF
TRBV5-1	TRBD1	TRBJ2-5	CASTRTGGVETQYF
TRBV11-2	TRBD2	TRBJ2-1	CASSQVLANNEQFF
TRBV30	NA	TRBJ2-6	CAWSVTGANVLTF
TRBV18	NA	TRBJ1-1	CASSRTREGAFF
TRBV6-4	NA	TRBJ1-2	CASSLGVQSQGYYGYTF
TRBV10-3	TRBD2	TRBJ2-2	CAISESAGSINTGELFF